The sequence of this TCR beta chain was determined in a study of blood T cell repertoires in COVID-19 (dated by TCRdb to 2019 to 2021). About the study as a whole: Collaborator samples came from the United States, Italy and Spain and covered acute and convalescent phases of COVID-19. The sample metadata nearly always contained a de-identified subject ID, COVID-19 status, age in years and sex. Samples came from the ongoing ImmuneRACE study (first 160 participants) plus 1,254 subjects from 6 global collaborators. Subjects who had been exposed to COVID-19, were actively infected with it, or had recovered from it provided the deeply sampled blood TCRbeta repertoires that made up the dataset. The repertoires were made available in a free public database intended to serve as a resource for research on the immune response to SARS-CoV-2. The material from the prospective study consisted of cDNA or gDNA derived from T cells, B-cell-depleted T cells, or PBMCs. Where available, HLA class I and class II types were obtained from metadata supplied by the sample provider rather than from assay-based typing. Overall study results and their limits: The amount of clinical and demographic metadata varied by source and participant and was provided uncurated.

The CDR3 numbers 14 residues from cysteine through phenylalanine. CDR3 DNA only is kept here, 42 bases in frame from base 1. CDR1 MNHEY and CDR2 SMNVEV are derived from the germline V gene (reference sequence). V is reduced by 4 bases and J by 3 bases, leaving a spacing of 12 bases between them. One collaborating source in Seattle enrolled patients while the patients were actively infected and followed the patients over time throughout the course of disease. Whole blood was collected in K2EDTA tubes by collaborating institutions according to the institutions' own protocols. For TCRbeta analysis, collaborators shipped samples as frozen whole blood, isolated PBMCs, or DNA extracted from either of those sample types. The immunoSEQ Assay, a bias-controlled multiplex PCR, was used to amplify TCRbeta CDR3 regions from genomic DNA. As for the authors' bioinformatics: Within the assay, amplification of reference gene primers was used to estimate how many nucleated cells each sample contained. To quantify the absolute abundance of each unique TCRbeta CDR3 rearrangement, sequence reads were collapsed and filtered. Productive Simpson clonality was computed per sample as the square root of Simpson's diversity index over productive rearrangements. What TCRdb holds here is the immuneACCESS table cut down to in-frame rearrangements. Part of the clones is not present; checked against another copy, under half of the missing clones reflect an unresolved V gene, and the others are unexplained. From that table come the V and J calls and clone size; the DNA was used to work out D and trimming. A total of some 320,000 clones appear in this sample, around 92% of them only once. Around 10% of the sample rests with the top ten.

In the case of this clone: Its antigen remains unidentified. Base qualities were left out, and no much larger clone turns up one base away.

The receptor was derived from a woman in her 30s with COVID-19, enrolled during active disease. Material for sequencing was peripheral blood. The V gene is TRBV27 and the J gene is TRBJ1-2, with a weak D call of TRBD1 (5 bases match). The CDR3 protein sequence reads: CASSSMTADYGYTF. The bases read TGTGCCAGCAGTTCGATGACAGCTGACTATGGCTACACCTTC.